The sample holds one count of the clone carrying this T cell receptor beta chain. Antigen unknown. The junction had 10 bases not matched to a gene; V was cut back by 7 bases and J by 7 bases. Germline V gives CDR1 MDHEN, CDR2 SYDVKM. The CDR3 has 15 amino acids. Genomic DNA of every subset was divided equally among multiple immunoSEQ plates. The assay was immunoSEQ multiplex PCR, and TCRdb's table has in-frame clones only and misses some. The data contain 2 million to 2.5 million clones, about 94% of them singletons. The data were obtained in a study of shared clonotypes between healthy human individuals. About the study: The donors, a couple of women and three men, were aged 18 to 49.

Study-level points and caveats: What naive subsets generally showed was a larger estimated richness than memory subsets showed. Sharing across four donors was highest in naive CD4 (about 5%) and lowest in memory CD8 (about 0.4%).

This sequence was found in a man younger than 35 in good health. This chain connects TRBV28 to TRBJ2-1, with 10 bases matching TRBD2. Input material: naive CD4+ T cells sorted from blood. Specified subset: CD45RA+ positively selected. This chain's CDR3 is CASIQGLAPSNEQFF. CDR3 coding DNA: TGTGCCAGCATCCAGGGACTAGCGCCATCAAATGAGCAGTTCTTC.